Below are 2 T cell receptor beta chains sequenced from a single sample in a study of tumor-infiltrating lymphocytes in localized non-small cell lung cancer. TCRdb's table, derived via immunoSEQ multiplex PCR, lists solely in-frame clones and lacks some. The sample has under 8,500 clones; around 77% are singletons. The sequenced sample consisted of lung tumor tissue. Receptors originate from a human donor with non-small cell lung cancer.

The chain carries TRBV5-4 and TRBJ2-5, with D maybe TRBD2 (5 bases). There are 14 residues in the CDR3. Germline V gene sequence: CDR1 SGHNT, CDR2 YYREEE (reference sequence). Between the trimmed V and J ends, which lost 0 bases and 2 bases, there was a span of 8 bases. CDR3 nucleotide sequence: TGTGCCAGCAGCTTGGGAGGGTATCAAGAGACCCAGTACTTC. It yields the protein CASSLGGYQETQYF.

The chain uses TRBV11-2 and TRBJ2-1; the match to TRBD2 covers 11 bases. The CDR3 runs to 16 residues. Trimming removed 5 bases from V and 0 bases from J; junction bases left unmatched: 3. Germline V CDR1 and CDR2: SGHAT, FQNNGV. The CDR3 loop is CASSPTSGVSYNEQFF. CDR3 in DNA: TGTGCCAGCAGCCCGACTAGCGGGGTCTCCTACAATGAGCAGTTCTTC.